This T cell receptor (beta chain) appears in the sequencing data of a study of OX40 agonist ivuxolimab in advanced cancers. Findings and limits, study-wide: Averaging showed that CD8+ T cells had more expanded clones than CD4+ did.

Only one count was recorded for this clone. Its cognate antigen is unknown. The assay was immunoSEQ multiplex PCR, and TCRdb's table has in-frame clones only and misses some. The sample carries 71,000 or so clones, 65% to 85% recorded once. The sequence derives from an adult with an advanced solid tumor such as melanoma, head and neck, liver or kidney cancer. The source was CD4+ or CD8+ T cells sorted from blood, collected in a trial of the OX40 agonist ivuxolimab.

The CDR3 DNA reads TGTGCCAGCAACCCCGGGACTAGCGGGAGGATGAGCACAGATACGCAGTATTTT. Translation: CASNPGTSGRMSTDTQYF. The chain uses TRBV9 and TRBJ2-3; 15 bases map to TRBD2. With V trimmed by 6 bases and J by 0 bases, 8 bases remained unmatched. Per the germline V gene, CDR1 is SGDLS and CDR2 is YYNGEE. The CDR3 has 18 residues.